The present T cell receptor beta chain was sequenced within a study of T-cell memory formation after mild COVID-19. Broader study findings: Most CD4+ clones that shrank were in CM and EM, while CD8+ ones turned up in EMRA.

In its sample, this clonotype was seen many times. Its antigen remains unidentified. CDR1 is SGHRS and CDR2 is YFSETQ in the germline V gene. The CDR3 covers 17 residues. V was shortened by 3 bases and J by 0 bases, with 13 bases between the two germline ends. Amplification by 5'RACE using constant-segment primers produced TCR alpha and TCR beta cDNA libraries that carried sample barcodes and UMIs. A single record per CDR3 protein comes from TCRdb applying MiXCR to the 5' RACE reads. The data hold under 200,000 distinct CDR3 sequences, with roughly 12% observed a single time. The V call is TRBV5-1, the J call TRBJ2-6; D remains unclear. This sequence was found in a man aged 18 to 30 who had mild COVID-19 (a few samples of this study predate the infection). Cell type and time point are not known. The material sequenced was PBMCs or a T cell subset sorted from them (not recorded which). CDR3 bases: TGCGCCAGCAGCTGGTGGGGTCTCTCCTCTGGGGCCAACGTCCTGACTTTC. Translated: CASSWWGLSSGANVLTF. Using reference TRBV5-1 and TRBJ2-6 for the parts outside the CDR3, the full variable domain is KAGVTQTPRYLIKTRGQQVTLSCSPISGHRSVSWYQQTPGQGLQFLFEYFSETQRNKGNFPGRFSGRQFSNSRSEMNVSTLELGDSALYLCASSWWGLSSGANVLTFGAGSRLTVL.